A selection of T cell receptor beta chains follows, all from one sample in a study of CD8 T cells in ankylosing spondylitis. TCRdb independently ran MiXCR on the 5' RACE reads; one entry per CDR3 protein. This table holds 200,000 to 300,000 distinct CDR3 sequences, roughly 25% found once. The sample was blood, either unsorted or a sorted T cell fraction (not recorded which). Receptors originate from a male donor with ankylosing spondylitis or in good health (not recorded which). The CDR3 runs from the conserved cysteine through the conserved F or W. Each record gives: CDR3 protein, V gene.

CDR3 protein: CSARQGAPYEQYF; V gene: TRBV20-1
CDR3 protein: CASSFTTPNEEQYF; V gene: TRBV12-3/TRBV12-4
CDR3 protein: CATSGGETGGTEQFF; V gene: TRBV24-1
CDR3 protein: CASSPPIGGVYF; V gene: TRBV3-1
CDR3 protein: CASSSTGDGTDTQYF; V gene: TRBV5-6
CDR3 protein: CAISEAGGAVYEQYF; V gene: TRBV10-3
CDR3 protein: CASSPYMGTDTQYF; V gene: TRBV5-1
CDR3 protein: CSALTGGLSPLHF; V gene: TRBV20-1
CDR3 protein: CASSLAGGEQYF; V gene: TRBV7-8
CDR3 protein: CSARRLGGPLGGELFF; V gene: TRBV20-1
CDR3 protein: CASSPSYAASSHYEQYF; V gene: TRBV18